A selection of T cell receptor beta chains follows, all from one sample in a study of T cells in Graves' hyperthyroidism and ophthalmopathy. A single record per CDR3 protein comes from TCRdb applying MiXCR to the multiplex PCR reads. In the table there are 500,000 to 650,000 distinct CDR3 sequences, 40% to 55% of which are singletons. Sequencing input: peripheral blood or thyroid tissue (not recorded which). The origin of the receptors is an adult woman with Graves' disease, either hyperthyroidism or ophthalmopathy (not recorded which). CDR3s include the opening cysteine and the closing phenylalanine or tryptophan. Each record gives: D gene, J gene, V gene, clone size, CDR3 DNA, CDR3 protein. A D gene is named only where the DNA matches it firmly. Size is omitted from some rows. Given values are once, few, many or a class for expanded clones.

-,TRBJ2-7,TRBV20-1,many,TGCAGTGCCCTGGGTTTCCCTTCCTACGAGCAGTACTTC,CSALGFPSYEQYF
TRBD1,TRBJ2-5,TRBV2,-,TGTGCCAGCGTCGGGCAGGGGGCGGCAGAGACCCAGTACTTC,CASVGQGAAETQYF
TRBD2,TRBJ2-7,TRBV7-8,many,TGTGCCAGCAGCCCGGGACTAGCTCCGTACGAGCAGTACTTC,CASSPGLAPYEQYF
TRBD2,TRBJ2-5,TRBV28,few,TGTGCCAGCAGCCGACTAGCGGGATTTGGAGAGACCCAGTACTTC,CASSRLAGFGETQYF
-,TRBJ1-2,TRBV5-5,many,TGTGCCAGCAGCTTGGTAGGGAAGCATGGCTACACCTTC,CASSLVGKHGYTF
TRBD2,TRBJ2-1,TRBV7-3,-,TGTGCCAGCAGCCGTCTAGCGGGAGTTGAGCAGTTCTTC,CASSRLAGVEQFF
-,TRBJ1-5,TRBV28,-,TGTGCCAGCAGTTTTTGGCCGGGTTCCCCCTGGCATTTT,CASSFWPGSPWHF
-,TRBJ1-2,TRBV29-1,many,TGCAGCGCGTTACAGGGCGACTATGGCTACACCTTC,CSALQGDYGYTF
TRBD1,TRBJ2-7,TRBV7-3,-,TGTGCCAGCAGCTATGGTCGGACAGGGCTCTACGAGCAGTACTTC,CASSYGRTGLYEQYF
TRBD1,TRBJ1-1,TRBV5-1,-,TGCGCCACCAGCTACACAGGGGGCCGGGGCACTGAAGCTTTCTTT,CATSYTGGRGTEAFF
-,TRBJ1-3,TRBV12-3/TRBV12-4,-,TGTGCCAGCAGTTTCTCGGGGGGCCCTGGAAACACCATATATTTT,CASSFSGGPGNTIYF
TRBD1,TRBJ2-5,TRBV9,-,TGTGCCAGCTCACCCGGGACAGGGACTGGGCGAGAGACCCAGTACTTC,CASSPGTGTGRETQYF